The 21 T cell receptor beta chains presented below share a single source sample, sequenced in a study of blood T cell repertoires in COVID-19. Method: immunoSEQ multiplex PCR; TCRdb's copy keeps in-frame clones and lacks some. The data hold around 330,000 clones, with roughly 87% observed a single time. The sequencing sample was made of PBMCs or T cells enriched from blood (not recorded which). The receptors were sampled from a woman between 18 and 30 years old who had recovered from COVID-19.

The chain recombines TRBV2 with TRBJ1-1; 7 bases map to TRBD1. Germline V gene lookup returns CDR1 SNHLY and CDR2 FYNNEI. V shed 8 bases, J shed 8 bases, and the junction held 11 bases outside the gene matches. This CDR3 has 13 amino acids. The CDR3 DNA sequence: TGTGCCAGCCTCAGACAGGGAACACGCGAAGCTTTCTTT. Translating gives CASLRQGTREAFF.

Written as DNA, the CDR3 is TGTGCCAGCAGTGGGCAGATGAACACTGAAGCTTTCTTT. Its translation: CASSGQMNTEAFF. This chain joins TRBV28 and TRBJ1-1, with no clear D. Trimming cost V 5 bases and J 0 bases, with 7 bases left between them. The germline V gene encodes CDR1 MDHEN and CDR2 SYDVKM. This CDR3 comprises 13 residues.

The chain combines TRBV4-3 with TRBJ1-2; TRBD1 is a possible D gene (5 bases). The V end lost 0 bases, the J end lost 4 bases, and 12 bases lay between the germline ends. CDR3 size: 15 residues. The germline V gene has CDR1 LGHNA and CDR2 YSLEER. Here the CDR3 DNA reads TGCGCCAGCAGCCAAGACCTGCCAGGGTTCTATGGCTACACCTTC. It specifies CASSQDLPGFYGYTF.

This clone has only one observation. The chain uses TRBV3-1 (or the pseudogene TRBV3-2) and TRBJ1-3, with D possibly matching TRBD1 (6 bases). This CDR3 comprises 16 residues. CDR1 is LGHDT and CDR2 is YNNKEL in the germline V gene (reference sequence). Between the trimmed V and J ends, which lost 4 bases and 0 bases, there was a span of 13 bases. The CDR3, as DNA: TGTGCCAGCAGCCCGTCGGGACACACCTCTGGAAACACCATATATTTT. This encodes CASSPSGHTSGNTIYF.

The chain links TRBV5-1 to TRBJ2-5, with D unclear. Looked up from germline, CDR1 is SGHRS and CDR2 is YFSETQ. The CDR3 sequence is 14 residues long. Between the trimmed V and J ends, which lost 0 bases and 1 base, there was a span of 7 bases. The CDR3 coding sequence is TGCGCCAGCAGCTTGGCGGGTCCCCAAGAGACCCAGTACTTC. Its protein is CASSLAGPQETQYF.

The chain links TRBV7-8 to TRBJ2-2; 7 positions agree with TRBD1. Germline CDR1 reads SGHVS; CDR2 reads FQNEAQ. This CDR3 spans 15 amino acids. Trimming cost V 0 bases and J 7 bases; bases outside gene matches: 5. In DNA form, the CDR3 reads TGTGCCAGCAGCTTAGCCGCACAGGGGATCGGGGAGCTGTTTTTT. Translating gives CASSLAAQGIGELFF.

The chain couples TRBV11-2 to TRBJ2-3; D remains unclear. The germline V and J ends were trimmed by 1 base and 9 bases, with 11 bases remaining between them. Germline CDR1 SGHAT, CDR2 FQNNGV. The CDR3 is 13 residues long. The CDR3: CASSLAPEVTQYF. The CDR3 DNA reads TGTGCCAGCAGCTTAGCCCCTGAGGTGACGCAGTATTTT. Complete variable domain (other parts from reference TRBV11-2 and TRBJ2-3): EAGVAQSPRYKIIEKRQSVAFWCNPISGHATLYWYQQILGQGPKLLIQFQNNGVVDDSQLPKDRFSAERLKGVDSTLKIQPAKLEDSAVYLCASSLAPEVTQYFGPGTRLTVL.

The chain recombines TRBV15 with TRBJ1-1, with D possibly matching TRBD1 (5 bases). The V and J ends lost 0 bases and 4 bases respectively, with 15 bases between them. The CDR3 spans 16 residues. The germline gives CDR1 LNHNV, CDR2 YYDKDF (reference sequence). CDR3 sequence (DNA): TGTGCCACCAGCAGAGATCCAGGCCCCGGGGGCACTGAAGCTTTCTTT. It codes for CATSRDPGPGGTEAFF.

V and J are TRBV5-4 and TRBJ1-1; 8 positions match TRBD1. J lost 1 base, V lost 3 bases, and 5 bases had no gene match. The germline gives CDR1 SGHNT, CDR2 YYREEE (reference sequence). This CDR3 spans 15 amino acids. The CDR3 coding sequence is TGTGCCAGCAGCTACCGAACAGGGGGGAACACTGAAGCTTTCTTT. Translating it yields CASSYRTGGNTEAFF.

The V call is TRBV9, the J call TRBJ1-1, with D perhaps matching TRBD1 (6 bases). The germline V gene has CDR1 SGDLS and CDR2 YYNGEE. The CDR3 has 16 residues. The V and J ends lost 0 bases and 3 bases respectively, with 15 bases between them. The chain's CDR3 is CASSVGAGVFDTEAFF. Written as DNA, the CDR3 is TGTGCCAGCAGCGTAGGAGCAGGGGTGTTCGACACTGAAGCTTTCTTT.

This chain links TRBV6-6 with TRBJ1-4; 7 positions match TRBD1. The CDR3 consists of 15 residues. Germline V CDR1 and CDR2: MNHNY, SVGAGI (reference sequence). With V trimmed by 0 bases and J by 7 bases, 5 bases remained unmatched. The CDR3 sequence is CASSYSDRVGEKLFF. The CDR3, as DNA: TGTGCCAGCAGTTACTCAGACAGGGTGGGTGAAAAACTGTTTTTT.

The chain carries TRBV6-4 and TRBJ2-1, with TRBD1 as a possible D gene (6 bases). With 4 bases removed from V and 10 bases from J, the gap between germline ends came to 14 bases. The CDR3 has 13 residues. Germline V gene lookup returns CDR1 MRHNA and CDR2 SNTAGT. CDR3 amino acids: CASSGQDMEEQFF. The CDR3 region has the DNA TGTGCCAGCAGTGGACAGGATATGGAAGAGCAGTTCTTC.

J is TRBJ2-2 and V is TRBV3-1 (or the pseudogene TRBV3-2), with 12 nucleotides matching TRBD1. This CDR3 has 18 amino acids. Germline CDR1 LGHDT, CDR2 YNNKEL (reference sequence). Trimming cost V 0 bases and J 7 bases; bases outside gene matches: 9. The CDR3 sequence: CASSQDGRDRGHNGELFF. The CDR3 nucleotides are TGTGCCAGCAGCCAAGACGGCCGGGACAGGGGGCATAACGGGGAGCTGTTTTTT.

The V and J genes are TRBV7-2 and TRBJ2-1, with a weak D call TRBD1 (5 bases). Trimming removed 1 base from V and 7 bases from J, with 23 bases in between. This CDR3 comprises 18 residues. CDR1 is SGHTA, CDR2 FQGNSA, per germline. DNA for the CDR3: TGTGCCAGCAGCTTAGGGGTTTATGGGGCAGGGTGGTGGAATGAGCAGTTCTTC. It codes for CASSLGVYGAGWWNEQFF.

The CDR3 coding sequence is TGCAGCGTTGTAGGGGAGAACACCGGGGAGCTGTTTTTT. Translation gives CSVVGENTGELFF. V and J are TRBV29-1 and TRBJ2-2, with a tentative D call TRBD1 (5 bases). The V end was cut by 4 bases, the J end by 1 base, with 7 bases between. The CDR3 covers 13 residues. Germline V lookup: CDR1 SQVTM, CDR2 ANQGSEA.

CDR3 DNA: TGTGCCAGCAGCTCCTTACACAGGGGCGGCTACGAGCAGTACTTC. It translates to CASSSLHRGGYEQYF. This chain uses TRBV5-6 with TRBJ2-7; 7 nucleotides match TRBD1. This CDR3 is 15 amino acids long. V lost 3 bases, J lost 3 bases, and 9 bases stayed unmatched. Germline CDR1 and CDR2: SGHDT and YYEEEE.

This clone appeared a few times. This rearrangement joins TRBV12-3 or TRBV12-4 to TRBJ2-7, with a weak D call TRBD2 (5 bases). Trimming pared 4 bases from V and 2 bases from J, leaving 6 bases between. This CDR3 contains 12 residues. The CDR3 reads CASSSGAYEQYF. Written as DNA, the CDR3 is TGTGCCAGCAGTTCCGGGGCCTACGAGCAGTACTTC.

The chain uses TRBV27 and TRBJ2-3; TRBD2 matches at 12 bases. Germline V gives CDR1 MNHEY, CDR2 SMNVEV (reference sequence). V was clipped by 6 bases and J by 7 bases; unmatched bases: 8. The CDR3 runs to 15 residues. CDR3 residues: CASSKLAGGWHTQYF. CDR3 nucleotides: TGTGCCAGCAGCAAACTAGCGGGGGGCTGGCATACGCAGTATTTT.

The chain employs TRBV7-2 and TRBJ2-7; no definite D call. The CDR3 covers 14 residues. The ends were cut back, 1 base at V and 0 bases at J, with 7 bases in the middle. Germline CDR1 is SGHTA and CDR2 is FQGNSA. CDR3 nucleotide sequence: TGTGCCAGCAGCTTAGAGCCCCACTCCTACGAGCAGTACTTC. Translating gives CASSLEPHSYEQYF.

The V call is TRBV2, the J call TRBJ2-7; a weak D match, TRBD1 (6 bases). The CDR3 is 13 amino acids. The V gene lost 1 base and the J gene lost 5 bases, with 9 bases spanning the gap. CDR1 is SNHLY and CDR2 is FYNNEI in the germline V gene. The CDR3, as DNA: TGTGCCAGCAGTGAAGAACAGGGCCACGAGCAGTACTTC. Protein sequence: CASSEEQGHEQYF. Looking up the rest from reference TRBV2 and TRBJ2-7 gives the full variable domain: EPEVTQTPSHQVTQMGQEVILRCVPISNHLYFYWYRQILGQKVEFLVSFYNNEISEKSEIFDDQFSVERPDGSNFTLKIRSTKLEDSAMYFCASSEEQGHEQYFGPGTRLTVT.

The chain employs TRBV2 and TRBJ1-4; 11 bases map to TRBD1. CDR3 length equals 14 residues. Trimming cost V 6 bases and J 5 bases; bases outside gene matches: 2. Germline V gives CDR1 SNHLY, CDR2 FYNNEI. The DNA of the CDR3 is TGTGCCAGCAGCTGGGACAGGGGGAATGAAAAACTGTTTTTT. It codes for CASSWDRGNEKLFF.